This T cell receptor beta chain was captured in a study of CD8 T cells in ankylosing spondylitis. One entry per CDR3 protein results from TCRdb running MiXCR on the 5' RACE reads. In the table there are about 130,000 distinct CDR3 sequences, about 7% of which are singletons. This clonotype occurred many times. J gave up 0 bases and V 4 bases, and 5 bases lay outside the gene matches. This CDR3 is 16 amino acids long. CDR1 and CDR2 (germline): SGHDN, FVKESK. The chain joins TRBV14 to TRBJ2-1; TRBD1 matches at 8 bases. Sequenced input: blood, either unsorted or a sorted T cell fraction (not recorded which). This sequence originates from a female donor with ankylosing spondylitis or in good health (not recorded which). The CDR3 reads CASSPYTGGSYNEQFF. CDR3 nucleotides: TGTGCCAGCAGCCCCTATACAGGGGGCTCCTACAATGAGCAGTTCTTC.